The rows below give T cell receptor beta chains drawn from one sample of a study of T cell repertoires in cytomegalovirus infection. A single record per CDR3 protein comes from TCRdb applying MiXCR to the reads. This sample carries about 160,000 distinct CDR3 sequences, roughly 15% of them seen once, and the ten largest clones take roughly 20%. What was sequenced was CD8+ T cells from PBMCs. These receptors all come from a human donor in good health (CMV status not recorded). Some clones in this sample may be carry-over from other donors' samples. Each CDR3 is given with its conserved first and last residue. Fields, in order: J gene, V gene, CDR3 protein.

J: TRBJ2-1; V: TRBV12-3/TRBV12-4; CDR3: CASSIDRLEQFF
J: TRBJ1-5; V: TRBV7-9; CDR3: CASSSTGSSNQPQHF
J: TRBJ1-2; V: TRBV7-9; CDR3: CASSWQQGTNYGYTF
J: TRBJ2-3; V: TRBV2; CDR3: CASSYRGPTDTQYF
J: TRBJ2-7; V: TRBV29-1; CDR3: CSVESGGDYEQYF
J: TRBJ2-3; V: TRBV7-9; CDR3: CASSLPAGGTDTQYF
J: TRBJ2-1; V: TRBV6-2/TRBV6-3; CDR3: CASSRQGENEQFF
J: TRBJ2-1; V: TRBV29-1; CDR3: CSVEDGGPSNEQFF
J: TRBJ1-4; V: TRBV20-1; CDR3: CSARGGYRGQESNEKLFF
J: TRBJ2-7; V: TRBV6-2/TRBV6-3; CDR3: CASSLKLAGGIHEQYF
J: TRBJ2-7; V: TRBV11-2; CDR3: CASTSGLAGGAYEQYF
J: TRBJ2-7; V: TRBV28; CDR3: CASKVSDSFSDLSYEQYF
J: TRBJ2-1; V: TRBV28; CDR3: CASSQDLFYNEQFF